This T cell receptor beta chain appears in the sequencing data of a study of T cells in Graves' hyperthyroidism and ophthalmopathy. Overall study: The blood sample was taken at first diagnosis, before treatment began. Findings and limits, study-wide: A model using 13 V-J features told ophthalmopathy apart from stable hyperthyroidism.

The CDR3 runs to 17 residues. V lost 3 bases and J lost 3, with 17 bases in between. In germline, CDR1 is KGHDR, CDR2 SFDVKD. Remarks on this clonotype: Antigen specificity is unknown.

Patients aged 18 to 65 had newly diagnosed hyperthyroidism that had lasted under 2 months. Researchers barred patients who had uncontrolled infection, other autoimmune disease, pregnancy or lactation. RNA transcripts gave rise to amplified TCR beta CDR3 regions. Primed by the HTBI set, a first-round RT-PCR was run on the TCR CDR3. MiXCR, run by TCRdb on the multiplex PCR reads, gives a single entry per CDR3 protein. The sample carries approximately 25,000 distinct CDR3 sequences, over 35% recorded once. This clonotype was obtained from a woman aged 30 to 39 with Graves' hyperthyroidism. The rearrangement links TRBV24-1 to TRBJ2-1, with D possibly TRBD1 on 6 matching bases. Sequenced input: blood. Here the CDR3 DNA reads TGTGCCACCAGTGATCAAAGGACAGCCCATGGCTACAATGAGCAGTTCTTC. Its protein is CATSDQRTAHGYNEQFF.